Shown below are 8 T cell receptor beta chains from a single sample sequenced in a study of blood T cell repertoires in COVID-19. Here immunoSEQ multiplex PCR was the method, and the copy in TCRdb shows in-frame clones only, minus some. The table lists 250,000 to 350,000 clones, 80% to 90% of them singletons, with about 5% in the top ten. Sequenced: PBMCs or T cells enriched from blood (not recorded which). The source of these receptors is a woman younger than 45 who had recovered from COVID-19.

This chain uses TRBV11-3 with TRBJ2-5; TRBD2 matches 8 bases. Germline assignment: CDR1 SGHNT and CDR2 YENEEA. V trimming: 4 bases; J trimming: 7 bases; junction bases outside the gene matches: 8. This CDR3 contains 14 residues. The CDR3 protein is CASSYSSAGGTQYF. CDR3 DNA sequence: TGTGCCAGCAGCTACTCGTCTGCGGGAGGGACCCAGTACTTC.

The chain employs TRBV7-3 and TRBJ1-1; the D is unclear. Germline CDR1 SGHTA, CDR2 FQGTGA. V dropped 6 bases and J dropped 0 bases, with 8 bases sitting between them. This CDR3 has 13 residues. The CDR3 here is CASRQNMNTEAFF. For the CDR3, the DNA is TGTGCCAGCAGACAAAATATGAACACTGAAGCTTTCTTT.

This chain joins TRBV7-9 and TRBJ2-2; D perhaps matches TRBD1 (6 bases). Looked up from germline, CDR1 is SEHNR and CDR2 is FQNEAQ (reference sequence). Deletions cut 2 bases from V and 0 bases from J, with 7 bases between. The CDR3 extends over 15 amino acids. The chain's CDR3 is CASSLWGPNTGELFF. For the CDR3, the DNA is TGTGCCAGCAGCTTATGGGGGCCGAACACCGGGGAGCTGTTTTTT.

The sample holds a few counts of this clone. V gene TRBV6-1 combines with J gene TRBJ2-7; TRBD2 matches at 7 bases. Losses at the gene ends were 3 bases for V and 2 bases for J; bases not matched to a gene: 7. Germline V gene lookup returns CDR1 MNHNS and CDR2 SASEGT. The CDR3 covers 15 residues. CDR3 DNA sequence: TGTGCCAGCAGTGATTACGGGGGGAATCCCTACGAGCAGTACTTC. Its protein is CASSDYGGNPYEQYF.

The chain combines TRBV12-5 with TRBJ1-2; TRBD1 agrees at 9 bases. The CDR3 runs 12 residues. Germline CDR1 LGHNT, CDR2 FRNRAP. V was pared by 10 bases and J by 7 bases, with 7 bases of the junction left unmatched. The CDR3 DNA reads as TGTGCTACAGGACAGGGGCTGTTTGGCTACACCTTC. It is translated as CATGQGLFGYTF.

This clone has a handful of counts. This CDR3 reads CAISERGPNEKLFF. The CDR3 region has the DNA TGTGCCATCAGTGAGAGGGGTCCGAATGAAAAACTGTTTTTT. The rearrangement joins TRBV10-3 to TRBJ1-4; tentative D call: TRBD1 (5 bases). The CDR3 has 14 amino acids. The germline CDR1 and CDR2 sequences are ENHRY and SYGVKD. Trimming took off 2 bases at V and 5 bases at J, with 9 bases between the two ends.

The gene calls are TRBV18 and TRBJ2-2; D is unclear. The length of the CDR3 is 14 residues. Trimming shortened V by 2 bases and J by 2 bases, and 6 bases separated the two germline ends. Germline V lookup: CDR1 KGHSH, CDR2 LQKENI. The CDR3 DNA is TGTGCCAGCTCACCATTGGCCAACACCGGGGAGCTGTTTTTT. Its translation is CASSPLANTGELFF.

J is TRBJ1-2 and V is TRBV20-1; tentative D call: TRBD1 (5 bases). Germline-derived CDR1 and CDR2 are DFQATT and SNEGSKA (reference sequence). This CDR3 region has 11 residues. The CDR3 nucleotides read TGCAGCTACCCTCGGGGGTCTGGCTACACCTTC. Protein: CSYPRGSGYTF.